Following are 31 T cell receptor beta chains from one sample sequenced in a study of PD-1 blockade in classical Hodgkin lymphoma. Sequencing used immunoSEQ multiplex PCR; TCRdb keeps in-frame clones, though not all of them. Of 20,000 to 30,000 clones in the sample, approximately 79% were seen once. The time point is: cycle 4 day 1 (C4D1), after less than 7 weeks of nivolumab. All the patients suffered relapse after autologous stem cell transplantation, and brentuximab vedotin exposure differed. This specimen was peripheral blood mononuclear cells (PBMCs), taken before the fourth cycle of nivolumab. These receptor sequences come from a human donor with classical Hodgkin lymphoma.

The chain links TRBV7-8 to TRBJ1-6; D is ambiguous. V was cut by 5 bases and J by 11 bases, with 10 bases left in between. CDR1 is SGHVS, CDR2 FQNEAQ, per germline. CDR3 length: 12 residues. The CDR3 protein is CASSLRIAPLHF. The CDR3, as DNA: TGTGCCAGCAGCCTTAGAATTGCACCCCTCCACTTT.

This clone showed up just a few times. This chain links TRBV9 with TRBJ2-2; D may be TRBD1 or TRBD2 (6 bases each). Trimming shortened V by 4 bases and J by 6 bases, and 16 bases separated the two germline ends. CDR1 is SGDLS and CDR2 is YYNGEE in the germline V gene. CDR3 length equals 15 residues. The CDR3 DNA reads as TGTGCCAGCAGCCCGCCACAGGGACTCCCCGGGGAGCTGTTTTTT. Translated: CASSPPQGLPGELFF.

The genes are TRBV30 and TRBJ1-5; D remains ambiguous. V was cut by 5 bases and J by 3 bases, with 14 bases left in between. There are 14 residues in the CDR3. Germline CDR1 is GTSNPN and CDR2 is SVGIG (reference sequence). CDR3 coding DNA: TGTGCCTGGGGTGGGAGTAACGTCAATCAGCCCCAGCATTTT. Translation: CAWGGSNVNQPQHF.

The chain uses TRBV6-6 and TRBJ2-7; D might be TRBD1 (6 bases). The length of the CDR3 is 14 residues. Trimming took 6 bases from V and 0 from J, leaving 12 bases between them. In germline, CDR1 is MNHNY, CDR2 SVGAGI (reference sequence). This CDR3 reads CASRLGTYSYEQYF. The CDR3, as DNA: TGTGCCAGCAGATTAGGGACATACTCCTACGAGCAGTACTTC.

J is TRBJ2-7 and V is TRBV5-5; D remains ambiguous. Trimming left V 3 bases short and J 4 bases short, with 5 bases between. Per germline, CDR1 SGHKS and CDR2 YYEKEE (reference sequence). The CDR3 runs to 11 residues. DNA for the CDR3: TGTGCCAGCAGCTACTCGTACGAGCAGTACTTC. Translation: CASSYSYEQYF.

V is TRBV29-1 and J is TRBJ1-3, with a tentative D call TRBD1 (6 bases). This CDR3 comprises 13 residues. Germline CDR1 is SQVTM and CDR2 is ANQGSEA. Trimming took off 6 bases at V and 1 base at J, with 10 bases between the two ends. This chain's CDR3 is CSVGTGSGNTIYF. Written as DNA, the CDR3 is TGCAGCGTCGGTACAGGGTCTGGAAACACCATATATTTT.

The chain links TRBV7-8 to TRBJ2-1; possibly TRBD2 for D (5 bases). The CDR3 extends over 15 amino acids. The germline V and J ends were trimmed by 6 bases and 0 bases, with 12 bases remaining between them. The V gene's germline CDR1 is SGHVS and CDR2 FQNEAQ. The CDR3 spells CASSLSTSSYNEQFF. CDR3 DNA sequence: TGTGCCAGCAGTTTATCCACTAGCTCCTACAATGAGCAGTTCTTC.

V gene TRBV20-1 combines with J gene TRBJ2-3; unclear D gene. The CDR3 is 11 residues long. Germline CDR1 DFQATT, CDR2 SNEGSKA (reference sequence). CDR3 residues: CSPQSRDTQYF. Here the CDR3 DNA reads TGCAGCCCCCAGTCTAGGGATACGCAGTATTTT.

In DNA, the CDR3 is TGTGCCAGCAGTTTAACACAGGGAGCGATGGGTGAAGCTTTCTTT. Its protein is CASSLTQGAMGEAFF. The V call is TRBV7-6, the J call TRBJ1-1, with a weak D call TRBD1 (6 bases). Germline V CDR1 and CDR2: SGHVS, FNYEAQ. Trimming took 6 bases from V and 7 from J, leaving 21 bases between them. The CDR3 sequence is 15 residues long.

The chain uses TRBV7-2 and TRBJ2-7, with 9 bases identical to TRBD2. This CDR3 has 15 amino acids. Germline assignment: CDR1 SGHTA and CDR2 FQGNSA. V lost 5 bases and J lost 4; bases outside the gene matches: 9. The CDR3 sequence is CASSPLAGLIYEQYF. In DNA form, the CDR3 reads TGTGCCAGCAGCCCTCTAGCGGGGTTAATTTACGAGCAGTACTTC. Filled out from reference TRBV7-2 and TRBJ2-7, the complete variable domain reads GAGVSQSPSNKVTEKGKDVELRCDPISGHTALYWYRQSLGQGLEFLIYFQGNSAPDKSGLPSDRFSAERTGGSVSTLTIQRTQQEDSAVYLCASSPLAGLIYEQYFGPGTRLTVT.

The CDR3 spells CASSPSFGGNYGYTF. The CDR3 bases are TGTGCCAGCTCACCGAGTTTTGGGGGGAACTATGGCTACACCTTC. The chain has TRBV18 and TRBJ1-2; weak D call: TRBD1 (5 bases). This CDR3 is 15 amino acids long. Trimming removed 3 bases from V and 2 bases from J, with 13 bases in between. Germline V gene sequence: CDR1 KGHSH, CDR2 LQKENI.

This chain connects TRBV7-9 to TRBJ2-7; 10 bases align to TRBD2. J lost 7 bases, V lost 2 bases, and 17 bases had no gene match. The CDR3 consists of 18 residues. Germline V gives CDR1 SEHNR, CDR2 FQNEAQ (reference sequence). As DNA, the CDR3 is TGTGCCAGCAGCTTATGGGTTAGCGGGAGGCACCCTGAGCTGGAGCAGTACTTC. This translates into CASSLWVSGRHPELEQYF.

The chain joins TRBV30 to TRBJ2-7; D might be TRBD1 (6 bases). The V and J ends lost 4 bases and 5 bases respectively, with 18 bases between them. Germline values: CDR1 GTSNPN, CDR2 SVGIG (reference sequence). The CDR3 has 14 amino acids. This CDR3 is CAWNLDSRANEQYF. DNA of the CDR3: TGTGCCTGGAATCTGGACAGCCGGGCGAACGAGCAGTACTTC.

This chain uses TRBV9 with TRBJ2-7; no definite D call. Trimming pared 4 bases from V and 1 base from J, leaving 15 bases between. The CDR3 loop spans 15 amino acids. Germline loops: CDR1 SGDLS, CDR2 YYNGEE. The CDR3 sequence: CASSPSPTNSYEQYF. The DNA for the CDR3 is TGTGCCAGCAGCCCGAGTCCGACGAATTCCTACGAGCAGTACTTC. The whole variable domain, remainder taken from reference TRBV9 and TRBJ2-7, is DSGVTQTPKHLITATGQRVTLRCSPRSGDLSVYWYQQSLDQGLQFLIQYYNGEERAKGNILERFSAQQFPDLHSELNLSSLELGDSALYFCASSPSPTNSYEQYFGPGTRLTVT.

The genes are TRBV4-1 and TRBJ2-1; 9 bases are shared with TRBD1. The CDR3 runs 15 residues. Germline V gene data show CDR1 as MGHRA and CDR2 as YSYEKL. Trimming took 4 bases from V and 10 from J; bases not matched to a gene: 11. The CDR3: CASSPTGQGRVEQFF. The CDR3 DNA reads TGCGCCAGCAGCCCCACGGGACAGGGACGCGTGGAGCAGTTCTTC.

The chain employs TRBV9 and TRBJ1-1, with 10 bases aligning to TRBD1. Germline CDR1 is SGDLS and CDR2 is YYNGEE. CDR3 size: 14 residues. V was pared by 3 bases and J by 3 bases, with 2 bases of the junction left unmatched. CDR3 sequence (DNA): TGTGCCAGCAGCGAAGGGACAGGGGACACTGAAGCTTTCTTT. Encoded protein: CASSEGTGDTEAFF.

J is TRBJ1-1 and V is TRBV7-2; D may be TRBD1 (6 bases). The CDR3 has 14 residues. CDR1 is SGHTA and CDR2 is FQGNSA in the germline V gene. V was cut by 4 bases and J by 4 bases, with 13 bases left in between. The CDR3 DNA sequence: TGTGCCAGCAGCTACTACCTCAGGGGCACTGAAGCTTTCTTT. Its translation: CASSYYLRGTEAFF.

CDR3 nucleotides: TGCGCCAGCAGCCCTGAAGGGGTGGACGAGCAGTACTTC. Encoded protein: CASSPEGVDEQYF. This chain joins TRBV5-1 and TRBJ2-7, with D perhaps matching TRBD1 (5 bases). Germline CDR1 SGHRS, CDR2 YFSETQ. CDR3 length: 13 residues. V dropped 4 bases and J dropped 5 bases, with 13 bases sitting between them.

The gene calls are TRBV27 and TRBJ2-4; 9 bases agree with TRBD1. The CDR3 covers 20 residues. V shed 7 bases, J shed 1 base, and the junction held 20 bases outside the gene matches. Germline CDR1 reads MNHEY; CDR2 reads SMNVEV (reference sequence). This chain's CDR3 is CASIPPGRNRGHWAKNIQYF. CDR3 nucleotide sequence: TGTGCCAGCATCCCCCCCGGTAGAAACAGGGGGCATTGGGCCAAAAACATTCAGTACTTC.

The genes are TRBV7-9 and TRBJ1-2; no clear D gene. The CDR3 is 14 amino acids. V was pared by 5 bases and J by 3 bases, with 13 bases between. Germline values: CDR1 SEHNR, CDR2 FQNEAQ (reference sequence). The CDR3 DNA is TGTGCCAGCAGCCCCGTGGGGAAGCACTATGGCTACACCTTC. It codes for CASSPVGKHYGYTF.

The V call is TRBV28, the J call TRBJ2-1, with 8 bases that match TRBD1. Germline CDR1 reads MDHEN; CDR2 reads SYDVKM. V lost 7 bases and J lost 6; bases outside the gene matches: 5. This CDR3 is 13 amino acids long. CDR3 sequence reads: CASTGGRGNEQFF. DNA of the CDR3: TGTGCCAGCACAGGGGGCCGAGGCAATGAGCAGTTCTTC.

This chain uses TRBV5-1 with TRBJ2-7; D possibly corresponds to TRBD2 (5 bases). V was cut by 1 base and J by 7 bases, with 15 bases left in between. The CDR3 is made up of 14 amino acids. CDR1 SGHRS and CDR2 YFSETQ come from the germline V gene. CDR3 sequence reads: CASSLLAPREEQYF. CDR3 coding DNA: TGCGCCAGCAGCTTGCTGGCCCCCCGGGAAGAGCAGTACTTC.

The chain couples TRBV5-5 to TRBJ2-2; D unresolved. Germline CDR1 is SGHKS and CDR2 is YYEKEE (reference sequence). This CDR3 has 16 residues. Trimming removed 4 bases from V and 0 bases from J, with 13 bases in between. The CDR3 sequence is CASSPLSKTNTGELFF. The CDR3 DNA is TGTGCCAGCAGCCCGTTATCCAAAACGAACACCGGGGAGCTGTTTTTT.

The chain carries TRBV13 and TRBJ2-5; 8 nucleotides line up with TRBD2. Germline V gives CDR1 PRHDT, CDR2 FYEKMQ (reference sequence). CDR3 length equals 17 residues. V lost 4 bases and J lost 4; bases outside the gene matches: 14. Written as DNA, the CDR3 is TGTGCCAGCAGCTCGCCTGATGCGGGGGGCGTCAGAGAGACCCAGTACTTC. The encoded protein is CASSSPDAGGVRETQYF.

V and J are TRBV6-1 and TRBJ1-1; TRBD1 might be the D (5 bases). The germline V gene has CDR1 MNHNS and CDR2 SASEGT. This CDR3 is built from 14 residues. Trimming cost V 1 base and J 8 bases, with 14 bases left between them. The CDR3 bases are TGTGCCAGCAGTGAAGAGCGGTCGTGGGGCGAAGCTTTCTTT. Translated: CASSEERSWGEAFF.

The J gene is TRBJ1-2, the V gene TRBV9, with D unresolved. The germline gives CDR1 SGDLS, CDR2 YYNGEE. Trimming shortened V by 0 bases and J by 0 bases, and 12 bases separated the two germline ends. This CDR3 is built from 16 residues. The CDR3 sequence: CASSVAEDGTNYGYTF. In DNA form, the CDR3 reads TGTGCCAGCAGCGTAGCTGAGGACGGCACTAACTATGGCTACACCTTC. Full variable domain (missing parts from reference TRBV9 and TRBJ1-2): DSGVTQTPKHLITATGQRVTLRCSPRSGDLSVYWYQQSLDQGLQFLIQYYNGEERAKGNILERFSAQQFPDLHSELNLSSLELGDSALYFCASSVAEDGTNYGYTFGSGTRLTVV.

In nucleotides, the CDR3 is TGTGCCAGCAGTTTCTCAGGAGAGGTCGTCTCCGGGGAGCTGTTTTTT. Translated: CASSFSGEVVSGELFF. This chain joins TRBV11-2 and TRBJ2-2; no clear D. Germline assignment: CDR1 SGHAT and CDR2 FQNNGV. This CDR3 has 16 amino acids. The V end lost 6 bases, the J end lost 6 bases, and 20 bases lay between the germline ends.

Turning to this clone: At the DNA level, this CDR3 is encoded by other sequences in the same sample as well. This chain links TRBV19 with TRBJ1-5; D not certain. V was shortened by 8 bases and J by 1 base, with 12 bases between the two germline ends. CDR3 length: 14 amino acids. Germline V gives CDR1 LNHDA, CDR2 SQIVND (reference sequence). CDR3 sequence reads: CASRPQGSNQPQHF. CDR3 DNA sequence: TGTGCCAGTCGCCCCCAAGGGAGCAATCAGCCCCAGCATTTT.

The gene calls are TRBV7-2 and TRBJ1-2; D is possibly TRBD1 (5 bases). This CDR3 region has 14 residues. CDR1 SGHTA and CDR2 FQGNSA come from the germline V gene. Trimming pared 4 bases from V and 5 bases from J, leaving 14 bases between. The CDR3 spells CASSSSGLRYGYTF. The CDR3 DNA follows: TGTGCCAGCAGCTCATCGGGACTTAGATATGGCTACACCTTC.

This clone was seen once. The CDR3 DNA is TGCGCCAGCAGTCGGGTTTTGAACACTGAAGCTTTCTTT. It translates to CASSRVLNTEAFF. The chain combines TRBV4-1 with TRBJ1-1; D remains unclear. CDR3 length: 13 residues. The V and J ends lost 6 bases and 0 bases respectively, with 8 bases between them. CDR1 MGHRA and CDR2 YSYEKL come from the germline V gene.

This rearrangement joins TRBV4-1 to TRBJ1-1; D might be TRBD1 (6 bases). The CDR3 is made up of 15 amino acids. V lost 3 bases and J 1 base, leaving 12 bases between the germline ends. CDR1 and CDR2 (germline): MGHRA, YSYEKL. DNA for the CDR3: TGCGCCAGCAGCCATTCCAGGGGATCGAACACTGAAGCTTTCTTT. Protein sequence: CASSHSRGSNTEAFF.